These 10 T cell receptor beta chains were sequenced from one sample in a study of CD8+CD57+ T cells in acquired aplastic anemia. Genomic DNA, serving as template, underwent TCR beta VDJ and CDR3 profiling. TCRdb reprocessed the reads via MiXCR and lists one record per CDR3 protein. The profile covers about 62,000 distinct CDR3 sequences, with around 50% appearing a single time and 2% to 3% taken by the ten largest. The specimen was sorted CD4+, CD8+, or CD8+CD57+ T cells (not recorded which) from PBMCs. These receptors were collected from a human donor in good health, serving as a control.

The chain employs TRBV2 and TRBJ2-7, with 7 positions matching TRBD1. J lost 5 bases, V lost 2 bases, and 6 bases had no gene match. The CDR3 runs 14 residues. Germline assignment: CDR1 SNHLY and CDR2 FYNNEI. CDR3 DNA sequence: TGTGCCAGCAGTGAACGGGCAGGGGGAGACGAGCAGTACTTC. It yields the protein CASSERAGGDEQYF.

This clonotype has at least ten counts. This sequence joins TRBV6-1 and TRBJ2-1; 11 nucleotides align to TRBD2. The length of the CDR3 is 15 residues. V shed 6 bases, J shed 4 bases, and the junction held 5 bases outside the gene matches. Germline lookup yields CDR1 MNHNS and CDR2 SASEGT. CDR3 nucleotides: TGTGCCAGCAGCGTGACTAGCGGGACTTACAATGAGCAGTTCTTC. Translation gives CASSVTSGTYNEQFF.

This clonotype was recorded at least ten times. The J gene is TRBJ1-4, the V gene TRBV7-9; 7 bases are a match to TRBD1. Looked up from germline, CDR1 is SEHNR and CDR2 is FQNEAQ (reference sequence). The V and J ends lost 5 bases and 7 bases, in that order; junction bases with no gene match: 7. CDR3 length: 14 amino acids. The CDR3 loop reads CASSDSGGSEKLFF. For the CDR3, the DNA is TGTGCCAGCAGCGACTCAGGGGGGAGTGAAAAACTGTTTTTT. The whole variable domain, remainder taken from reference TRBV7-9 and TRBJ1-4, is DTGVSQNPRHKITKRGQNVTFRCDPISEHNRLYWYRQTLGQGPEFLTYFQNEAQLEKSRLLSDRFSAERPKGSFSTLEIQRTEQGDSAMYLCASSDSGGSEKLFFGSGTQLSVL.

The genes are TRBV25-1 and TRBJ2-3, with D unresolved. The germline CDR1 and CDR2 sequences are MGHDK and SYGVNS. V lost 5 bases to trimming and J lost 4 bases, with 7 bases between them. This CDR3 has 12 residues. As DNA, the CDR3 is TGTGCCAGCAGTACTACAGCAGATACGCAGTATTTT. Residues: CASSTTADTQYF. Based on the CDR3 plus reference TRBV25-1 and TRBJ2-3, the full variable domain is EADIYQTPRYLVIGTGKKITLECSQTMGHDKMYWYQQDPGMELHLIHYSYGVNSTEKGDLSSESTVSRIRTEHFPLTLESARPSHTSQYLCASSTTADTQYFGPGTRLTVL.

Relative to its sample, this clonotype is medium-sized (0.01 to 0.1%). This chain joins TRBV24-1 and TRBJ2-2; 8 nucleotides align to TRBD2. The CDR3 covers 16 residues. Germline V gene data show CDR1 as KGHDR and CDR2 as SFDVKD. Trimming at V came to 6 bases and at J to 0 bases, leaving 5 bases not matched to a gene. This CDR3 reads CATSSLAGTNTGELFF. The CDR3 nucleotides read TGTGCCACCAGTAGTCTAGCGGGTACGAACACCGGGGAGCTGTTTTTT.

The chain joins TRBV11-2 to TRBJ2-3; 10 bases are a match to TRBD2. Losses at the gene ends were 5 bases for V and 5 bases for J; bases not matched to a gene: 13. The germline gives CDR1 SGHAT, CDR2 FQNNGV. The CDR3 contains 17 residues. The CDR3 is CASSIGTSVPSGDTQYF. CDR3 bases: TGTGCCAGCAGCATCGGGACTAGCGTTCCCTCCGGAGATACGCAGTATTTT.

V is TRBV5-1 and J is TRBJ2-7, with D unclear. This CDR3 region has 15 residues. The V and J ends lost 1 base and 0 bases respectively, with 11 bases between them. The germline V gene has CDR1 SGHRS and CDR2 YFSETQ. The CDR3 sequence is CASSLRPGPSYEQYF. CDR3 DNA: TGCGCCAGCAGCTTGAGGCCCGGACCCTCCTACGAGCAGTACTTC.

By sample fraction, this clonotype is medium-sized. The chain carries TRBV19 and TRBJ1-2, with D unresolved. The germline CDR1 and CDR2 sequences are LNHDA and SQIVND (reference sequence). Trimming took off 3 bases at V and 2 bases at J, with 10 bases between the two ends. There are 14 residues in the CDR3. The CDR3 loop reads CASSIGRLNYGYTF. The CDR3 bases are TGTGCCAGTAGTATTGGCAGGCTGAACTATGGCTACACCTTC.

This clonotype appeared a few times. The chain combines TRBV6-1 with TRBJ1-2, with 10 bases aligning to TRBD1. The CDR3 consists of 18 residues. V shed 2 bases, J shed 2 bases, and the junction held 11 bases outside the gene matches. Germline V CDR1 and CDR2: MNHNS, SASEGT. DNA of the CDR3: TGTGCCAGCAGTGAAAGGGTCGGGACAGGGGTGGGCAACTATGGCTACACCTTC. This translates into CASSERVGTGVGNYGYTF.

This rearrangement joins TRBV20-1 to TRBJ2-7, with 10 positions matching TRBD1. The CDR3 loop spans 12 amino acids. The V segment lost 6 bases and the J segment 5 bases; nucleotides outside the gene matches: 4. Per germline, CDR1 DFQATT and CDR2 SNEGSKA (reference sequence). The CDR3 spells CSARDRGDEQYF. Written as DNA, the CDR3 is TGCAGTGCCCGGGACAGGGGCGACGAGCAGTACTTC.